The 14 T cell receptor beta chains below were found in one sample sequenced in a study of Graves' ophthalmopathy and Graves' hyperthyroidism. Amplification from RNA transcripts yielded the TCR beta CDR3 regions. The first-round RT-PCR employed HTBI primers together with the Qiagen OneStep RT-PCR kit. A multiplex PCR was then performed as the second round. In TCRdb, the multiplex PCR reads were re-called with MiXCR into one record per CDR3 protein. The sample has around 1.1 million distinct CDR3 sequences, less than 45% seen once. Sequenced material: peripheral blood or thyroid tissue (not recorded which). These receptors were collected from an adult man with Graves' hyperthyroidism.

This clonotype came up a few times. This rearrangement joins TRBV3-1 to TRBJ1-2, with D uncertain. Germline assignment: CDR1 LGHDT and CDR2 YNNKEL (reference sequence). The CDR3 consists of 11 residues. V lost 2 bases, J lost 8 bases, and 6 bases lay in between. CDR3 amino acids: CASSQRGGYTF. CDR3 DNA sequence: TGTGCCAGCAGCCAAAGAGGGGGCTACACCTTC.

This clonotype was seen a few times. The chain has TRBV24-1 and TRBJ1-5; 9 nucleotides match TRBD1. CDR1 is KGHDR, CDR2 SFDVKD, per germline. This CDR3 region has 15 residues. V trimming: 4 bases; J trimming: 6 bases; junction bases outside the gene matches: 6. This chain's CDR3 is CATSDPTGGGQPQHF. Here the CDR3 DNA reads TGTGCCACCAGTGACCCCACAGGGGGCGGTCAGCCCCAGCATTTT.

This clonotype occurred many times. DNA of the CDR3: TGTGCCAGTAGTCCCCGACAGGCTATGAGGGCTTTCTTT. As protein: CASSPRQAMRAFF. The chain couples TRBV19 to TRBJ1-1, with D maybe TRBD1 (6 bases). This CDR3 region has 13 residues. The V gene lost 5 bases and the J gene lost 11 bases, with 18 bases spanning the gap. Germline V gives CDR1 LNHDA, CDR2 SQIVND (reference sequence).

Ten or more counts support this clonotype. The chain joins TRBV12-3 or TRBV12-4 to TRBJ2-5, with D unresolved. V was clipped by 0 bases and J by 3 bases, with 5 bases between them. The CDR3 has 13 amino acids. This CDR3 is CASSLADEETQYF. CDR3 DNA sequence: TGTGCCAGCAGTTTAGCGGATGAAGAGACCCAGTACTTC.

This clonotype was observed many times. CDR3 sequence reads: CASSFSGTNMYEQYF. The CDR3 DNA reads as TGCGCCAGCAGCTTCTCCGGGACCAACATGTACGAGCAGTACTTC. The genes are TRBV5-1 and TRBJ2-7; D tentatively fits TRBD1 or TRBD2 (5 bases each). The germline gives CDR1 SGHRS, CDR2 YFSETQ. The CDR3 sequence is 15 residues long. Trimming left V 2 bases short and J 4 bases short, with 16 bases between.

The chain has TRBV7-2 and TRBJ2-7; 9 positions agree with TRBD1. The germline V gene encodes CDR1 SGHTA and CDR2 FQGNSA. CDR3 length: 14 residues. V gave up 5 bases and J gave up 3 bases; unmatched junction bases: 5. CDR3 sequence (DNA): TGTGCCAGCAGCGACCGACAGGGGGGCTACGAGCAGTACTTC. Amino acids: CASSDRQGGYEQYF.

This clonotype was counted a few times. The rearrangement joins TRBV6-5 to TRBJ2-7; 8 nucleotides match TRBD2. CDR1 MNHEY and CDR2 SVGAGI come from the germline V gene. The CDR3 totals 15 residues. V lost 5 bases and J lost 2; bases outside the gene matches: 8. The CDR3 region is CASSTIAGITYEQYF. DNA of the CDR3: TGTGCCAGCAGTACGATAGCGGGGATAACCTACGAGCAGTACTTC.

At least ten counts were recorded for this clonotype. This rearrangement joins TRBV6-5 to TRBJ1-2; 9 bases map to TRBD1. This CDR3 region has 14 residues. The germline gives CDR1 MNHEY, CDR2 SVGAGI. After removal of 6 bases from V and 7 bases from J, the junction contained 9 bases not matched to a gene. The CDR3 sequence is CASRRTGGEGGYTF. CDR3 bases: TGTGCCAGCAGGCGTACAGGGGGCGAGGGTGGCTACACCTTC.

A few counts support this clonotype. This chain links TRBV5-1 with TRBJ2-3; TRBD1 matches 12 bases. With 5 bases clipped from V and 1 base from J, the junction kept 2 bases outside the gene matches. Per germline, CDR1 SGHRS and CDR2 YFSETQ. The CDR3 covers 15 residues. DNA for the CDR3: TGCGCCAGCAGGGGACAGGGGGCTGGCACAGATACGCAGTATTTT. Amino acids: CASRGQGAGTDTQYF.

This clonotype has more than one count but fewer than ten. The rearrangement uses TRBV2 and TRBJ1-6, with TRBD1 as a possible D gene (6 bases). The CDR3 length is 18 residues. V gave up 5 bases and J gave up 9 bases, with 26 bases separating them. Germline V gene sequence: CDR1 SNHLY, CDR2 FYNNEI. The CDR3 region is CASSLRTGTMDRGSPLHF. DNA for the CDR3: TGTGCCAGCAGTCTAAGAACAGGGACAATGGATCGCGGTTCACCCCTCCACTTT.

Only a few counts were recorded for this clonotype. V gene TRBV4-3 combines with J gene TRBJ1-5; 7 bases map to TRBD1. J was trimmed by 6 bases and V by 2 bases; bases with no gene match: 7. The CDR3 totals 15 residues. Germline CDR1 LGHNA, CDR2 YSLEER. The CDR3 spells CASSQLTGFGQPQHF. CDR3 coding DNA: TGCGCCAGCAGCCAACTGACAGGGTTTGGTCAGCCCCAGCATTTT.

This clonotype was picked up many times. This rearrangement joins TRBV11-1 to TRBJ2-2, with 7 bases that match TRBD2. V was pared by 4 bases and J by 2 bases, with 1 base of the junction left unmatched. Germline V lookup: CDR1 SGHAT, CDR2 FQDESV (reference sequence). The CDR3 spans 14 residues. CDR3 sequence: CASSSSGNTGELFF. CDR3 sequence (DNA): TGTGCCAGCAGCTCTAGCGGAAACACCGGGGAGCTGTTTTTT. Drawing the rest from reference TRBV11-1 and TRBJ2-2, the complete variable domain is EAEVAQSPRYKITEKSQAVAFWCDPISGHATLYWYRQILGQGPELLVQFQDESVVDDSQLPKDRFSAERLKGVDSTLKIQPAELGDSAMYLCASSSSGNTGELFFGEGSRLTVL.

This clonotype was found many times. The chain employs TRBV10-3 and TRBJ2-6; weak D call: TRBD1 (6 bases). Between the trimmed V and J ends, which lost 8 bases and 0 bases, there was a span of 11 bases. Germline-derived CDR1 and CDR2 are ENHRY and SYGVKD. The CDR3 spans 15 residues. This CDR3 is CAIRDTRSGANVLTF. In DNA, the CDR3 is TGTGCCATCCGGGACACGCGCTCTGGGGCCAACGTCCTGACTTTC.

The V gene is TRBV6-6, the J gene TRBJ2-7, with D possibly being TRBD2 (6 bases). V dropped 8 bases and J dropped 4 bases, with 9 bases sitting between them. The CDR3 is 11 amino acids. Looked up from germline, CDR1 is MNHNY and CDR2 is SVGAGI (reference sequence). CDR3 sequence (DNA): TGTGCCAGCTGGAGGGGATACGAGCAGTACTTC. Encoded protein: CASWRGYEQYF.